This T cell receptor (beta chain) was obtained from a study of cytomegalovirus exposure and HLA in healthy donors. Whole-study context: The Caucasian-associated ancestry cluster held roughly 78% of approximately 400 genotyped donors.

About this clone: Its specificity is unknown.

Looked up from germline, CDR1 is SGDLS and CDR2 is YYNGEE. CDR3 length: 15 amino acids. V lost 4 bases to trimming and J lost 1 base; unmatched junction nucleotides: 3. The PCR ran on 60 Vbeta and 13 Jbeta primers. Assay: immunoSEQ multiplex PCR; the TCRdb copy retains only in-frame clones and omits some. The sample data list about 72,000 clones. Overall study results and limits: Near-uniform donor sequencing depth was presumed by presence/absence analyses. A cluster of highly shared sequence variants was likely a sequencing artifact.

This receptor was obtained from a man in his forties in good health and CMV-seronegative. The V call is TRBV9, the J call TRBJ2-5, with 11 bases that match TRBD2. Sequencing was done on a sample of PBMCs. CDR3 DNA: TGTGCCAGCAGCTCTAGCGGGGGGATCCAAGAGACCCAGTACTTC. Encoded protein: CASSSSGGIQETQYF.